This T cell receptor beta chain was profiled in a study of blood T cells in healthy people across ages. Then a second PCR, running roughly 7 to 11 cycles, was carried out with a sample-barcoded 5' primer and a J-beta primer mix. One entry per CDR3 protein results from TCRdb running MiXCR on the 5' RACE reads. The sample records 600,000 to 850,000 distinct CDR3 sequences, around 40% being singletons. Germline loops: CDR1 DFQATT, CDR2 SNEGSKA (reference sequence). CDR3 length: 14 residues. The V gene lost 2 bases and the J gene lost 3 bases, with 14 bases spanning the gap. There are a few counts of this clonotype.

The sequencing input was blood. This clonotype was sampled from a woman aged 55-69 years in good health. The rearrangement joins TRBV20-1 to TRBJ2-7; D could derive from TRBD1 or TRBD2 (6 bases each). CDR3 protein: CSARKGGSNYEQYF. CDR3 bases: TGCAGTGCTAGAAAAGGGGGGAGTAACTACGAGCAGTACTTC.